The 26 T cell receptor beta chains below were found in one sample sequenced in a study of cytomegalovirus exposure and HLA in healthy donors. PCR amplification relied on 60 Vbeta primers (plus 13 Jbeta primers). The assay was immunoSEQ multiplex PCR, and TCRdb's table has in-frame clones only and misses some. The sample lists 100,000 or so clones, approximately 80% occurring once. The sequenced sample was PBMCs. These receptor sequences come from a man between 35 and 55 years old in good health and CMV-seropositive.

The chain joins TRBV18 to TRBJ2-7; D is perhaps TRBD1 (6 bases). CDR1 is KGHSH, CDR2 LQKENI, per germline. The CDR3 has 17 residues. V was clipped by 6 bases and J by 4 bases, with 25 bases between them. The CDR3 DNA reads TGTGCCAGCTCGGTCCGCTTTACAGGGTCTTCGCCATACGAGCAGTACTTC. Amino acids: CASSVRFTGSSPYEQYF.

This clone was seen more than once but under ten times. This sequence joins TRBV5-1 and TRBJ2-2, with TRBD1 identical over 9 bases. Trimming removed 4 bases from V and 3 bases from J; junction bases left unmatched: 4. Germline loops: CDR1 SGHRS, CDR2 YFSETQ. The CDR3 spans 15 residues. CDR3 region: CASSLDRGHTGELFF. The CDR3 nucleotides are TGCGCCAGCAGCCTGGACAGGGGACACACCGGGGAGCTGTTTTTT.

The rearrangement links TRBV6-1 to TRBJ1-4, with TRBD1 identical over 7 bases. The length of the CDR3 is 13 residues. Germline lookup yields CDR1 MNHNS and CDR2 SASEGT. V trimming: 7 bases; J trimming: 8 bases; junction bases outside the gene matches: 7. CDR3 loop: CASTRDRDEKLFF. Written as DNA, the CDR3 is TGTGCCAGCACACGAGACAGGGACGAAAAACTGTTTTTT.

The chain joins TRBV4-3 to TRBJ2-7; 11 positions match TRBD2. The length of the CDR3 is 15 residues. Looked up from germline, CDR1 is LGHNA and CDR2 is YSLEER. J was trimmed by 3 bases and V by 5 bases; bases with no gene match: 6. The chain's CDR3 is CASSLAGGSIYEQYF. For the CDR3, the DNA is TGCGCCAGCAGCTTAGCGGGGGGGTCGATCTACGAGCAGTACTTC.

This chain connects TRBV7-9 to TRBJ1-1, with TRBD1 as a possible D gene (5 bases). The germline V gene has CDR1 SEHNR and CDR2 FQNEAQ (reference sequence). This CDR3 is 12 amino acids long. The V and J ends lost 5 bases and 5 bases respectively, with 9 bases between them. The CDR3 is CASSRRGTEAFF. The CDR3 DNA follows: TGTGCCAGCAGCCGTCGGGGGACTGAAGCTTTCTTT. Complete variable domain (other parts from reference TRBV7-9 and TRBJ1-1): DTGVSQNPRHKITKRGQNVTFRCDPISEHNRLYWYRQTLGQGPEFLTYFQNEAQLEKSRLLSDRFSAERPKGSFSTLEIQRTEQGDSAMYLCASSRRGTEAFFGQGTRLTVV.

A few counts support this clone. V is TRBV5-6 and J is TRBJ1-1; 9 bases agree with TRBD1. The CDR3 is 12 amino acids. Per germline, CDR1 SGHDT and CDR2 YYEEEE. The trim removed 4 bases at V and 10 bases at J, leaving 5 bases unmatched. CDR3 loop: CASSRGQGRAFF. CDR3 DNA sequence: TGTGCCAGCAGCCGGGGACAGGGTAGAGCTTTCTTT.

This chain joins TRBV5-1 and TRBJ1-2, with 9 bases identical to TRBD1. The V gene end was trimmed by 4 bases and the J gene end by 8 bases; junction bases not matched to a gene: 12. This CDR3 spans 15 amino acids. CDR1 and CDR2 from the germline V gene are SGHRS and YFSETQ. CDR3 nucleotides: TGCGCCAGCAGCCTGACTCCCCGGACAGGGGTCGGCTACACCTTC. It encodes CASSLTPRTGVGYTF.

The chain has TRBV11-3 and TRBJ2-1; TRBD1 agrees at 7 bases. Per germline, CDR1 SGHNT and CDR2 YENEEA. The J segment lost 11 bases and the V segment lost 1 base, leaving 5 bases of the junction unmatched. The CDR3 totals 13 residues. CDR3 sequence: CASSLVTGAQQFF. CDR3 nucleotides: TGTGCCAGCAGCTTAGTTACAGGGGCGCAGCAGTTCTTC.

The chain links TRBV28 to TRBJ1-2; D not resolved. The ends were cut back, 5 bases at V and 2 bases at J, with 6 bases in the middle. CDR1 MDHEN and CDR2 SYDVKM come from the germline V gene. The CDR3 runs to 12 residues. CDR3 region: CASSRENYGYTF. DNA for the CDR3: TGTGCCAGCAGTCGGGAGAACTATGGCTACACCTTC.

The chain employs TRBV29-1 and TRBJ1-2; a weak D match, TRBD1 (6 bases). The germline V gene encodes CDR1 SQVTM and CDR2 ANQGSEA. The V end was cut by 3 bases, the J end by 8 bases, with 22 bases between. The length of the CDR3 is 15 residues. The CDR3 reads CSVDRPGSQGSGYTF. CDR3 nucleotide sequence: TGCAGCGTTGATCGCCCGGGCTCACAGGGCTCCGGCTACACCTTC.

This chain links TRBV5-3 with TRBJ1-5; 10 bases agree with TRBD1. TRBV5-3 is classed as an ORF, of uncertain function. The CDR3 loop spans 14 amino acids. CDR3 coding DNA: TGTGGGGACAGGGGAGTGTATGGCAATCAGCCCCAGCATTTT. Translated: CGDRGVYGNQPQHF.

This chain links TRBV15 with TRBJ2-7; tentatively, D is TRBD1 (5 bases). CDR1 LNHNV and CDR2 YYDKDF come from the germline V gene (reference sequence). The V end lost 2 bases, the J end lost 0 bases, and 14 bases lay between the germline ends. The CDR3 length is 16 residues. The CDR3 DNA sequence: TGTGCCACCAGCAGAAACCCCAGGGAAATCTCCTACGAGCAGTACTTC. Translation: CATSRNPREISYEQYF.

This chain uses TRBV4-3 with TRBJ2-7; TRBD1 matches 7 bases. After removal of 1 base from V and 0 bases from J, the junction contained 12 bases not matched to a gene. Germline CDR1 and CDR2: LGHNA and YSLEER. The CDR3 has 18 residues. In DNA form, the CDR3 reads TGCGCCAGCAGCCAAGGTCCCCCCGGACAGGCCAGCTCCTACGAGCAGTACTTC. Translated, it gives CASSQGPPGQASSYEQYF.

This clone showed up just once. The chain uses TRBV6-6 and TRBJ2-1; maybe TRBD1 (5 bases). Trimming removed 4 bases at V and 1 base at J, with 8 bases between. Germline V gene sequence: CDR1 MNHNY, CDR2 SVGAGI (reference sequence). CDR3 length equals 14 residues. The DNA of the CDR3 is TGTGCCAGCAGTTGGAAGGGGTCCTACAATGAGCAGTTCTTC. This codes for CASSWKGSYNEQFF.

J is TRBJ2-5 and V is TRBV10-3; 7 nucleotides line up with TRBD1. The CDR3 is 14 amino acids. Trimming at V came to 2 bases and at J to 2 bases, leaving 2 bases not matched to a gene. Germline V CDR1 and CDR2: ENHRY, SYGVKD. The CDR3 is CAISEGTAQETQYF. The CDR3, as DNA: TGTGCCATCAGTGAGGGGACAGCGCAAGAGACCCAGTACTTC.

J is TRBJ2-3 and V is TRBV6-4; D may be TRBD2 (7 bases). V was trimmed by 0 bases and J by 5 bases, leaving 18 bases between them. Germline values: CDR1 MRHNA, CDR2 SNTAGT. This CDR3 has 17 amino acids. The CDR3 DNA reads TGTGCCAGCAGTGACTCGAGGGGGGGGGCGGTAGGAGATACGCAGTATTTT. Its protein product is CASSDSRGGAVGDTQYF.

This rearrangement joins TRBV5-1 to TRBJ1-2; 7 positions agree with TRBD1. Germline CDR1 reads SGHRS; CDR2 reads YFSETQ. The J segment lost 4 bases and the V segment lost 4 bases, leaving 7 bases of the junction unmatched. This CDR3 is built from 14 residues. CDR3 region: CASSPLGQRYGYTF. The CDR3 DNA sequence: TGCGCCAGCAGCCCTCTGGGACAGCGCTATGGCTACACCTTC.

CDR3 nucleotide sequence: TGCGCCAGCAGCCGTGGGACAGGTTTTCGCTCCCAAGAGACCCAGTACTTC. This sequence encodes CASSRGTGFRSQETQYF. The chain has TRBV4-1 and TRBJ2-5, with 8 bases matching TRBD1. Germline CDR1 is MGHRA and CDR2 is YSYEKL. The CDR3 extends over 17 amino acids. With 4 bases clipped from V and 1 base from J, the junction kept 11 bases outside the gene matches.

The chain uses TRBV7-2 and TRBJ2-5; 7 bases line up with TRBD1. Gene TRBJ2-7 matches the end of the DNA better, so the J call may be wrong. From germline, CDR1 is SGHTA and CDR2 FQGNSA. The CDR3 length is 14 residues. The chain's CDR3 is CASSHGTANYEQYF. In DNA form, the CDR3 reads TGTGCCAGCAGCCACGGGACAGCCAACTACGAGCAGTACTTC.

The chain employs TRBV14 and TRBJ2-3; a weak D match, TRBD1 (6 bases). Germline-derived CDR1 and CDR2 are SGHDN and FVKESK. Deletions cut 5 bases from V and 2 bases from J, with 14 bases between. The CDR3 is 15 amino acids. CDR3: CASSTTGSNTDTQYF. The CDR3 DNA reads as TGTGCCAGCAGCACTACAGGGTCCAACACAGATACGCAGTATTTT.

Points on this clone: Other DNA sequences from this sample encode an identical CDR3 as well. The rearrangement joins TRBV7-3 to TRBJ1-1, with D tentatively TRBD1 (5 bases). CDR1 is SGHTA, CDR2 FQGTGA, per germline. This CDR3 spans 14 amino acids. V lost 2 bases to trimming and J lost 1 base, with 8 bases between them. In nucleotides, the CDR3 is TGTGCCAGCAGCTTAGGGCAGGGGAACACTGAAGCTTTCTTT. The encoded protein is CASSLGQGNTEAFF.

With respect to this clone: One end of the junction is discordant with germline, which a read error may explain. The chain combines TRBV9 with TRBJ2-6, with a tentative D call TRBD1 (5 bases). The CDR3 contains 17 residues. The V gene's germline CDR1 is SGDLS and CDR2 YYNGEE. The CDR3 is CASKGNTEYSGANGLTF. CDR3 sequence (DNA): TGTGCCAGCAAGGGAAATACCGAATACTCTGGGGCCAACGGCCTGACTTTC.

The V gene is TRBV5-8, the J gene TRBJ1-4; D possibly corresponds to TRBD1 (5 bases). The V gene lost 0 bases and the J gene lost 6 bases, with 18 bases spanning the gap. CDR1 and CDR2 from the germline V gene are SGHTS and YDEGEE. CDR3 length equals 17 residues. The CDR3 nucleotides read TGTGCCAGCAGCTTGGGGAATACACCAGGAGGGGATGAAAAACTGTTTTTT. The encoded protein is CASSLGNTPGGDEKLFF. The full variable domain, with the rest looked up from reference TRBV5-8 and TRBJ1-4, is EAGVTQSPTHLIKTRGQQATLRCSPISGHTSVYWYQQALGLGLQFLLWYDEGEERNRGNFPPRFSGRQFPNYSSELNVNALELEDSALYLCASSLGNTPGGDEKLFFGSGTQLSVL.

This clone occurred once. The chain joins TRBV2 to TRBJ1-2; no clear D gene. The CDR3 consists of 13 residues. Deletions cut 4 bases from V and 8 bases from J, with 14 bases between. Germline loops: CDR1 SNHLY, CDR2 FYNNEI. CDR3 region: CASSVGLGGGYTF. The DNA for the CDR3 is TGTGCCAGCAGTGTAGGCCTTGGCGGGGGCTACACCTTC.

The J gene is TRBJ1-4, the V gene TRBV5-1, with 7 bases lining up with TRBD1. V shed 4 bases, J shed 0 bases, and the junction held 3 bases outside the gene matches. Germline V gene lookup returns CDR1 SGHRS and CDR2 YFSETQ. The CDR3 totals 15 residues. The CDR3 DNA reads TGCGCCAGCAGCGAGGGGACAGCAACTAATGAAAAACTGTTTTTT. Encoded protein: CASSEGTATNEKLFF.

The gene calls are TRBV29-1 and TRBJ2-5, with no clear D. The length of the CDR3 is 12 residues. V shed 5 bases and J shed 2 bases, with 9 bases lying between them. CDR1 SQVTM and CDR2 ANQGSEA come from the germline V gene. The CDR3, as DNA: TGCAGCGTTCGACGGGTTCAAGAGACCCAGTACTTC. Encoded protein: CSVRRVQETQYF.